A selection of T cell receptor beta chains follows, all from one sample in a study of T cell responses to AZD1222 COVID-19 vaccine. The table came from immunoSEQ multiplex PCR; TCRdb's copy has only in-frame clones and leaves some out. The data show around 58,000 clones, with roughly 90% seen just once and more than 12% held by the top ten. Specimen: peripheral blood, collected 28 days after the second AZD1222 dose. The receptors were gathered from an adult who received the AZD1222 COVID-19 vaccine. Each CDR3 is given with its conserved first and last residue. D genes are given only for firm matches. A row's size may be missing; if present it is once, few, many or a size class.

D | J | V | size | CDR3 | DNA
- | TRBJ2-1 | TRBV5-6 | - | CASSLSEFF | TGTGCCAGCAGCTTATCGGAGTTCTTC
TRBD2 | TRBJ2-1 | TRBV6-5 | - | CASKREGVEQFF | TGTGCCAGCAAGCGGGAGGGTGTTGAGCAGTTCTTC
TRBD1 | TRBJ1-2 | TRBV7-9 | - | CASSVGQGYGYTF | TGTGCCAGCAGCGTAGGACAGGGATATGGCTACACCTTC
TRBD1 | TRBJ2-7 | TRBV19 | - | CASSIGDRGFNEQYF | TGTGCCAGTAGTATAGGGGACAGGGGTTTCAACGAGCAGTACTTC
TRBD2 | TRBJ2-7 | TRBV20-1 | - | CSASLGRDEQYF | TGCAGTGCTAGTCTGGGGAGGGACGAGCAGTACTTC
TRBD2 | TRBJ2-5 | TRBV5-4 | few | CASSLPKPGLAGIETQYF | TGTGCCAGCAGCTTGCCTAAGCCGGGACTAGCGGGTATTGAGACCCAGTACTTC
- | TRBJ1-2 | TRBV6-5 | - | CASTRTEGSGYTF | TGTGCCAGCACCCGGACAGAGGGGTCTGGCTACACCTTC
- | TRBJ2-1 | TRBV18 | - | CASSPGSNYNEQFF | TGTGCCAGCTCACCGGGCAGCAACTACAATGAGCAGTTCTTC
- | TRBJ1-5 | TRBV19 | - | CASTRAGQGSNQPQHF | TGTGCCAGTACAAGAGCGGGACAAGGGAGCAATCAGCCCCAGCATTTT
- | TRBJ1-1 | TRBV19 | - | CASSRLGVNTEAFF | TGTGCCAGTAGTCGGCTCGGGGTGAACACTGAAGCTTTCTTT
- | TRBJ2-1 | TRBV5-1 | - | CASSFRGVVNEQFF | TGCGCCAGCAGCTTTAGGGGGGTGGTCAATGAGCAGTTCTTC
- | TRBJ1-2 | TRBV11-2 | - | CASSSLRVAAWGYTF | TGTGCCAGCAGCTCGCTTCGTGTGGCCGCTTGGGGCTACACCTTC
- | TRBJ2-1 | TRBV7-7 | once | CASSLGLDNEQFF | TGTGCTAGCAGCTTAGGTCTGGACAATGAGCAGTTCTTC
- | TRBJ1-1 | TRBV10-2 | - | CASRDRLKNTEAFF | TGCGCCAGTCGGGACCGATTGAAGAACACTGAAGCTTTCTTT
- | TRBJ1-1 | TRBV29-1 | - | CSVTRAGDTEAFF | TGCAGCGTTACAAGGGCCGGGGACACTGAAGCTTTCTTT
- | TRBJ1-4 | TRBV5-4 | - | CASSLGPPDRRLEKLFF | TGTGCCAGCAGCTTGGGCCCTCCCGACAGGCGGCTTGAAAAACTGTTTTTT
- | TRBJ2-4 | TRBV27 | - | CASRDLAKNIQYF | TGTGCCAGCAGGGATTTAGCCAAAAACATTCAGTACTTC
- | TRBJ2-1 | TRBV12-3/TRBV12-4 | - | CASSLPGSKQFF | TGTGCCAGCAGTTTGCCGGGGTCGAAGCAGTTCTTC
TRBD1 | TRBJ1-2 | TRBV6-5 | - | CASSYRRQGVNYGYTF | TGTGCCAGCAGTTACCGTCGACAGGGAGTAAACTATGGCTACACCTTC
- | TRBJ2-1 | TRBV7-7 | - | CASSSGPIASYNEQFF | TGTGCCAGCAGCTCTGGGCCCATCGCCTCCTACAATGAGCAGTTCTTC
TRBD2 | TRBJ2-7 | TRBV7-2 | once | CASSLVGSGSDEQYF | TGTGCCAGCAGCTTAGTGGGTAGCGGGAGCGACGAGCAGTACTTC
TRBD2 | TRBJ2-2 | TRBV5-4 | - | CASSSVAGEITGELFF | TGTGCCAGCAGCTCTGTAGCGGGAGAAATAACCGGGGAGCTGTTTTTT
TRBD2 | TRBJ2-2 | TRBV5-6 | - | CASSLDDLAVNTGELFF | TGTGCCAGCAGCTTGGACGACCTAGCGGTAAACACCGGGGAGCTGTTTTTT
- | TRBJ2-3 | TRBV7-2 | - | CASSFHSTDTQYF | TGTGCCAGCAGCTTTCACAGCACAGATACGCAGTATTTT
TRBD2 | TRBJ2-7 | TRBV4-1 | - | CASSPGLAGGREQYF | TGCGCCAGCAGCCCCGGACTAGCGGGAGGTCGGGAGCAGTACTTC
- | TRBJ1-5 | TRBV19 | few | CASSIGAANNQPQHF | TGTGCCAGTAGTATAGGGGCAGCTAATAATCAGCCCCAGCATTTT